The rows below give T cell receptor beta chains drawn from one sample of a study of T-cell reconstitution after alpha-beta-depleted transplantation in children. TCRdb passed the PCR reads through MiXCR, listing each CDR3 protein once. The repertoire holds some 600,000 distinct CDR3 sequences, with over 10% as singletons. Sequences were derived from PBMCs, mostly from graft donor cells, sampled 360 days after TCRalphabeta/CD19-depleted stem cell transplant. The receptors here all came from a male patient under 18 who had a stem cell transplant for acute myeloid leukemia, so the T cells may come from the graft donor. The CDR3 runs from the conserved cysteine through the conserved F or W. A D gene is named only where the DNA matches it firmly. Clone size is given for some rows only: seen once, a few or many times, or a class if the clone is expanded.

D gene | clone size | J gene | V gene | CDR3 protein | CDR3 DNA
. | many | TRBJ2-3 | TRBV29-1 | CSTIGAGSTDTQYF | TGCAGCACCATAGGGGCGGGCAGCACAGATACGCAGTATTTT
. | . | TRBJ2-4 | TRBV28 | CASSLFHKNIQYF | TGTGCCAGCAGTTTATTCCACAAAAACATTCAGTACTTC
. | . | TRBJ2-2 | TRBV20-1 | CSASPPGTRAGELFF | TGCAGTGCTAGCCCCCCCGGGACAAGGGCCGGGGAGCTGTTTTTT
. | . | TRBJ2-7 | TRBV21-1 | CASSSIPGLAGNEQYF | TGTGCCAGCAGCTCGATTCCGGGACTAGCGGGAAACGAGCAGTACTTC
TRBD1 | . | TRBJ2-7 | TRBV4-3 | CASSQTNRGVHEQYF | TGCGCCAGCAGCCAAACGAACAGGGGGGTACACGAGCAGTACTTC
. | . | TRBJ2-5 | TRBV4-3 | CASSQETQYQETQYF | TGCGCCAGCAGCCAAGAGACCCAGTACCAAGAGACCCAGTACTTC
. | many | TRBJ2-2 | TRBV28 | CASRIIGITGELFF | TGTGCCAGCAGGATTATCGGTATCACCGGGGAGCTGTTTTTT
TRBD1 | . | TRBJ2-3 | TRBV4-3 | CASSQDLPGTVTDTQYF | TGCGCCAGCAGCCAAGACCTCCCCGGGACAGTCACAGATACGCAGTATTTT
TRBD1 | few | TRBJ1-6 | TRBV7-9 | CASSPLRQGWSPLHF | TGTGCCAGCAGCCCCCTTCGACAGGGTTGGTCACCCCTCCACTTT
TRBD1 | many | TRBJ1-1 | TRBV5-1 | CASSRQGTGTEAFF | TGTGCCAGCAGTAGACAGGGTACAGGCACTGAAGCTTTCTTT
. | many | TRBJ2-5 | TRBV29-1 | CSVRAGETQYF | TGCAGCGTTAGGGCGGGAGAGACCCAGTACTTC
TRBD2 | many | TRBJ2-7 | TRBV7-2 | CASSLEGTSGSYEQYF | TGTGCCAGCAGCTTAGAAGGGACTAGCGGGAGTTACGAGCAGTACTTC
TRBD2 | few | TRBJ2-1 | TRBV12-3/TRBV12-4 | CASIAGTSFLNEQFF | TGTGCCAGTATTGCCGGGACTAGCTTTCTCAATGAGCAGTTCTTC
TRBD2 | many | TRBJ2-7 | TRBV5-1 | CASSQGLAGMYEQYF | TGCGCCAGCAGCCAGGGACTAGCGGGAATGTACGAGCAGTACTTC
. | many | TRBJ2-4 | TRBV11-2 | CASSLTRAPALAKNIQYF | TGTGCCAGCAGCTTAACACGGGCCCCTGCTCTAGCCAAAAACATTCAGTACTTC
. | . | TRBJ2-7 | TRBV18 | CASSPAGLPYEQYF | TGTGCCAGCTCACCGGCGGGACTTCCCTACGAGCAGTACTTC
TRBD2 | few | TRBJ2-7 | TRBV4-2 | CASSQEMGLAAYEQYF | TGTGCCAGCAGCCAAGAAATGGGACTAGCGGCCTACGAGCAGTACTTC
TRBD1 | . | TRBJ1-6 | TRBV12-3/TRBV12-4 | CASTSGTGVSPLHF | TGTGCCAGCACCTCCGGGACAGGGGTTTCACCCCTCCACTTT
TRBD1 | . | TRBJ1-4 | TRBV28 | CASRPGQDFNEKLFF | TGTGCCAGCAGACCCGGACAGGACTTTAATGAAAAACTGTTTTTT
TRBD1 | . | TRBJ1-3 | TRBV9 | CASSVDLAGGSGNTIYF | TGTGCCAGCAGCGTAGACCTCGCAGGGGGTTCTGGAAACACCATATATTTT
. | . | TRBJ2-3 | TRBV14 | CASSQDPGSVQYF | TGTGCCAGCAGCCAGGATCCGGGGAGCGTGCAGTATTTT
. | few | TRBJ1-5 | TRBV28 | CASSFGISQHF | TGTGCCAGCAGCTTCGGGATATCCCAGCATTTT
. | . | TRBJ2-3 | TRBV5-1 | CASLSGSYTDTQYF | TGCGCCAGTCTAAGCGGTAGCTACACAGATACGCAGTATTTT
. | . | TRBJ1-1 | TRBV28 | CASSSGISAFF | TGTGCCAGCAGTTCAGGGATTTCAGCTTTCTTT
. | . | TRBJ2-3 | TRBV7-3 | CASSLDYFTDTQYF | TGTGCCAGCAGCCTAGACTACTTCACAGATACGCAGTATTTT
. | . | TRBJ1-4 | TRBV29-1 | CSVFESPGEKLFF | TGCAGCGTTTTTGAGTCACCGGGGGAAAAACTGTTTTTT
TRBD2 | . | TRBJ2-7 | TRBV4-2 | CASSQGTSGTYYEQYF | TGTGCCAGCAGCCAAGGGACTAGCGGGACCTACTACGAGCAGTACTTC
TRBD2 | few | TRBJ2-7 | TRBV6-5 | CASSWTSATYEQYF | TGTGCCAGCAGTTGGACTAGCGCGACCTACGAGCAGTACTTC
TRBD2 | few | TRBJ2-2 | TRBV10-3 | CAISPASGSTGELFF | TGTGCCATCAGCCCGGCTAGCGGCTCCACCGGGGAGCTGTTTTTT
TRBD2 | few | TRBJ2-1 | TRBV7-9 | CASSLPGLAVNNEQFF | TGTGCCAGCAGCTTACCGGGACTAGCCGTTAACAATGAGCAGTTCTTC
. | . | TRBJ2-1 | TRBV20-1 | CSARAETVGLNEQFF | TGCAGTGCTAGAGCAGAGACAGTCGGACTAAATGAGCAGTTCTTC
. | . | TRBJ2-7 | TRBV19 | CASSIGGDASYEQYF | TGTGCCAGTAGTATCGGAGGGGACGCCTCCTACGAGCAGTACTTC